What follows describes a single T cell receptor (beta chain). This clonotype was picked up a small number of times. Its antigen is currently not known. Per-base quality was not reported, and no clone a single base away is much larger than it. The data originate from a study of tumor-infiltrating lymphocytes in primary liver carcinoma (dated by TCRdb to the late 2010s). About the investigation overall: Of the five patients (three men and two women, aged 30 to 69 years), four had hepatocellular carcinoma and one had combined HCC and intrahepatic cholangiocarcinoma. The five patients had tumors of stage T1-T3 N0M0, with maximum diameters ranging from roughly 4 to 11 cm. Each sample produced roughly 3.65 to 7.5 million productive TCRbeta reads, and read depth showed no significant difference between tissue types. TCRbeta repertoire sequencing, expression microarrays and whole-exome sequencing were combined in the study across five regions of each liver tumor, with adjacent normal tissue and blood also included. TCRbeta repertoire sequencing covered 35 or so specimens from 5 patients: some 25 tumor regions, 5 adjacent noncancerous liver tissues and 5 peripheral blood samples. Agilent mRNA microarray profiling was performed on the roughly 24 tumor region samples to relate TCRbeta repertoire diversity to the local molecular phenotype. Repertoires from technical replicates were highly reproducible, with mean shared-clone rates approximately 0.92 and correlation coefficients above 0.98. Here is what the overall study found, with its caveats: With just a few patients in the study, the authors point out that the findings should be validated in a larger study. Only the TCR beta chain was sequenced, which likely underestimates true repertoire diversity because unpaired alpha chains were not captured. Pairs of tumor regions showed greater repertoire overlap (mean about 36%) than tumor-adjacent pairs (roughly 17%) or tumor-blood pairs (about 15%), which is consistent with antigen-driven expansion. Since the samples were bulk and unsorted, there was no way to compare CD4+ and CD8+ T cell repertoires. Only roughly 7-24% of top clones appeared in all five regions of a tumor, which suggests that tumor-infiltrating T cells are spatially heterogeneous. Compared with blood, tumors had a significantly larger share of the repertoire taken up by the top 250 clones (p = 0.039).

From a lookup of the germline V gene, CDR1 and CDR2 are MDHEN and SYDVKM. V was cut back by 3 bases and J by 7 bases, leaving a gap of 10 bases between them. Including the terminal cysteine and phenylalanine, the CDR3 comprises 12 residues. This entry keeps only the CDR3 DNA: 36 bases, framed from base 1. Without any cell sorting, total RNA and DNA were extracted together from around 20-30 mg of bulk tissue using the AllPrep DNA/RNA mini kit. Five patients with histopathologically diagnosed primary liver carcinoma underwent surgical resection in China between November 2015 and 2016. Chronic HBV infection was present in the patients, and the patients were treatment-naive at sampling. Each tumor was sampled at five spatially separated regions: the superior, inferior, left-lateral and right-lateral poles and the tumor centre. According to histology, viable tumor cells made up more than 75% of every tumor sample. Pieces of fresh tumor and adjacent tissue were cut in half, with one half kept in RNAlater at -80 degrees C and the other half sent for histology.

A constant-region primer and ProtoScript II reverse transcriptase were used to reverse-transcribe TCRbeta-specific cDNA from roughly 500 ng total RNA. Three nested multiplex PCR rounds, following a slightly modified ARM-PCR procedure, were used to build the TCRbeta libraries. The first two PCR rounds used multiplex TRBV1-TRBV30 forward primers with a Cbeta reverse primer, each for about 11 cycles. Sample barcodes and Illumina adapters were attached in a final 25-cycle PCR using Deep VentR polymerase. Before sequencing, amplicons between 200 and 500 bp were purified from gel using a QIAquick gel extraction kit. The TCRbeta amplicons were sequenced with 250-bp paired-end reads on an Illumina HiSeq 2500. In the paper's pipeline: Trimmomatic v0.33 was used to quality-trim the reads, and FLASH v1.2.11 was used to merge paired reads so that full CDR3 sequences could be recovered. V, D and J germline segments were assigned to the rearranged TCRbeta sequences using MiGEC v1.2.1b. Clonotype statistics and Shannon-Wiener diversity indices were computed with VDJtools v1.0.0. Except for diversity analysis, only each sample's 250 most abundant clonotypes were used in subsequent analyses to reduce sampling bias. The public reads were reanalyzed by TCRdb: fastp trimming at Q25, MiXCR alignment, in-frame beta chains only. All rows with the same CDR3 protein become a single entry with the most common DNA and genes. TCRdb's processing, not the authors' own work, is the source of the V and J calls. This sample comprises some 120,000 distinct CDR3 sequences, 50% to 80% of them detected only once. The top ten clonotypes cover 7.5% to 9% of the sample.

The TCR originated in a woman aged 60-75 years with primary liver carcinoma and hepatitis B virus infection. Sequencing was performed on liver tumor tissue from sampling region 3. Explained via the paper, the cell subset or site label denotes: tumor region T3, left-lateral pole. The chain employs TRBV28 and TRBJ2-7, with no confident D gene call. In nucleotides, the sequence is TGTGCCAGCAGTTTCACCGCTAGAGAGCAGTACTTC. It is translated as CASSFTAREQYF.